This TCR beta chain derives from a study of blood T cell repertoires in COVID-19 (dated by TCRdb to the early 2020s). Study-level background: Collaborator samples came from the United States, Italy and Spain and covered acute and convalescent phases of COVID-19. The material from the prospective study consisted of cDNA or gDNA derived from T cells, B-cell-depleted T cells, or PBMCs. The dataset comprised deeply sampled blood TCRbeta repertoires from subjects exposed to, actively infected with, or recovered from COVID-19. A freely available public database, intended as a resource for researchers studying the immune response to SARS-CoV-2, is where the repertoires were released. The samples were drawn from the first 160 participants of the ongoing ImmuneRACE study and from over 950 subjects provided by 6 global collaborators. The sample metadata nearly always contained a de-identified subject ID, COVID-19 status, age in years and sex. Where available, HLA class I and class II types were taken from metadata supplied by the sample provider and were not determined by assay-based typing.

In regard to this clone: There is no known antigen for this receptor. Base quality data are lacking; no much larger clone is found one base away.

General study outcomes and caveats: Clinical and demographic metadata were provided uncurated, with the amount varying by source and participant.

Whole blood was collected in K2EDTA tubes by collaborating institutions according to the institutions' own protocols. Collaborator samples were shipped for TCRbeta analysis as frozen whole blood, isolated PBMCs, or DNA extracted from either sample type. TCRbeta CDR3 regions were amplified from genomic DNA by means of the immunoSEQ Assay, a bias-controlled multiplex PCR. Per the authors' processing: The number of nucleated cells in each sample was estimated by amplification of reference gene primers within the assay. Sequence reads were collapsed and filtered to measure the absolute abundance of every unique TCRbeta CDR3 rearrangement. For each sample, productive Simpson clonality was calculated as the square root of Simpson's diversity index over productive rearrangements. TCRdb took this table from immuneACCESS and kept in-frame rearrangements with V and J called. Such tables lack part of the clones; where checked against another copy, unresolved V genes explain under half of the gap, and the rest is unexplained. That table is the source of V, J and clone size, and D and trimming were worked out from the DNA. The sample includes 180,000 or so clones, with about 90% observed a single time. The ten largest clones represent 1.6% of the sample.

Reading the germline V gene gives CDR1 MNHNS and CDR2 SASEGT. From the cysteine up to the phenylalanine, the CDR3 has a length of 16 residues. The kept DNA is CDR3 alone, 48 bases in frame from the first base. V lost 5 bases and J lost 11 bases; the stretch between them is 27 bases long. Input material: peripheral blood. This TCR came from a man in his late teens or twenties with active or convalescent COVID-19. Recombination joined TRBV6-1 with TRBJ1-1; no D gene can be assigned with confidence. The CDR3 loop reads CASSKDSSTATAGAFF. The nucleotide sequence reads as follows: TGTGCCAGCAGTAAAGATTCCTCGACGGCGACGGCGGGGGCTTTCTTT.